A selection of T cell receptor beta chains follows, all from one sample in a study of identical twins. TCRdb re-called the 5' RACE reads through MiXCR, storing one row per CDR3 protein. Among 270,000 or so distinct CDR3 sequences listed, around 8% were seen once. Separately, the same data were catalogued under a study of yellow fever vaccine responses in identical twins.

The specimen sequenced was CD8+ T cells sorted from blood. Every receptor here comes from a woman aged 18-29 years in good health. Both conserved end residues are part of each CDR3. The D gene is left open where the match is weak. For some rows the clone size is stated as once, few or many, or as a class when expanded; others skip it.

v_gene: TRBV9
j_gene: TRBJ2-7
d_gene: -
abundance: few
CDR3nt: TGTGCCAGCAGCGAGGACTTTAGTCACGTCTACGAGCAGTACTTC
CDR3aa: CASSEDFSHVYEQYF

v_gene: TRBV7-9
j_gene: TRBJ2-7
d_gene: -
abundance: many
CDR3nt: TGTGCCAGCAGCTTAGCCCCAGGGGGGAGCTACGAGCAGTACTTC
CDR3aa: CASSLAPGGSYEQYF

v_gene: TRBV5-6
j_gene: TRBJ2-7
d_gene: -
abundance: few
CDR3nt: TGTGCCAGCAGCTTCACAGTCTCCTACGAGCAGTACTTC
CDR3aa: CASSFTVSYEQYF

v_gene: TRBV29-1
j_gene: TRBJ2-1
d_gene: TRBD2
abundance: few
CDR3nt: TGCAGCGTTGCGGGACTAGCGGGAGAACCCTACAATGAGCAGTTCTTC
CDR3aa: CSVAGLAGEPYNEQFF

v_gene: TRBV12-3/TRBV12-4
j_gene: TRBJ1-2
d_gene: TRBD1
abundance: -
CDR3nt: TGTGCCAGCAGTTCAGTAAAAGGGGGCTTCTATGGCTACACCTTC
CDR3aa: CASSSVKGGFYGYTF

v_gene: TRBV12-3/TRBV12-4
j_gene: TRBJ1-1
d_gene: -
abundance: few
CDR3nt: TGTGCCAGCAGTCCCCCCCTACAAGGCCCGGGCTGGGAAGCTTTCTTT
CDR3aa: CASSPPLQGPGWEAFF

v_gene: TRBV7-9
j_gene: TRBJ1-4
d_gene: TRBD1
abundance: many
CDR3nt: TGTGCCAGCAGTTTACAGGGGGCCGGGGAAAAACTGTTTTTT
CDR3aa: CASSLQGAGEKLFF

v_gene: TRBV10-3
j_gene: TRBJ2-5
d_gene: -
abundance: -
CDR3nt: TGTGCCATCAGTGAGTCGGGCAGCGAAGAGACCCAGTACTTC
CDR3aa: CAISESGSEETQYF

v_gene: TRBV7-9
j_gene: TRBJ2-7
d_gene: TRBD2
abundance: many
CDR3nt: TGTGCCAGCAGCTACACAGCGGGGCACGAGCAGTACTTC
CDR3aa: CASSYTAGHEQYF

v_gene: TRBV12-3/TRBV12-4
j_gene: TRBJ1-4
d_gene: -
abundance: -
CDR3nt: TGTGCCAGCAGTTCGCCAGGGGTAGAGGAAAAACTGTTTTTT
CDR3aa: CASSSPGVEEKLFF

v_gene: TRBV29-1
j_gene: TRBJ2-6
d_gene: TRBD2
abundance: -
CDR3nt: TGCAGCGTTGAAGGAGAGCGGGGGGCCGCCGGGGCCAACGTCCTGACTTTC
CDR3aa: CSVEGERGAAGANVLTF

v_gene: TRBV5-1
j_gene: TRBJ2-2
d_gene: -
abundance: many
CDR3nt: TGCGCCAGCAGCTCGGTTGCCGGGGAGCTGTTTTTT
CDR3aa: CASSSVAGELFF

v_gene: TRBV11-1
j_gene: TRBJ2-7
d_gene: -
abundance: -
CDR3nt: TGTGCCAGCAGCTTAGCAGGGGGAGGTGAGCGGAGTACCCCCTACGAGCAGTACTTC
CDR3aa: CASSLAGGGERSTPYEQYF

v_gene: TRBV6-4
j_gene: TRBJ1-1
d_gene: -
abundance: many
CDR3nt: TGTGCCAGTAACATCTTGGGAGAGAACACTGAAGCTTTCTTT
CDR3aa: CASNILGENTEAFF

v_gene: TRBV6-1
j_gene: TRBJ2-1
d_gene: -
abundance: few
CDR3nt: TGTGCCAGCAAGGGTTTATACGCGGGACGATTCTACAATGAGCAGTTCTTC
CDR3aa: CASKGLYAGRFYNEQFF

v_gene: TRBV7-9
j_gene: TRBJ2-7
d_gene: -
abundance: many
CDR3nt: TGTGCCAGCAGCGGTCACGAGCAGTACTTC
CDR3aa: CASSGHEQYF

v_gene: TRBV12-3/TRBV12-4
j_gene: TRBJ1-2
d_gene: TRBD1
abundance: few
CDR3nt: TGTGCCAGCAGTACAAAGAGACAGGACAGGGTATATGGCTACACCTTC
CDR3aa: CASSTKRQDRVYGYTF

v_gene: TRBV27
j_gene: TRBJ2-7
d_gene: -
abundance: -
CDR3nt: TGTGCCAGCAGTTTATCTGAGGGGGGCTCCTACGAGCAGTACTTC
CDR3aa: CASSLSEGGSYEQYF

v_gene: TRBV27
j_gene: TRBJ2-1
d_gene: -
abundance: many
CDR3nt: TGTGCCAGCAGTTTTTATGGACAGATCAATGAGCAGTTCTTC
CDR3aa: CASSFYGQINEQFF

v_gene: TRBV27
j_gene: TRBJ2-7
d_gene: -
abundance: few
CDR3nt: TGTGCCAGCAGTTATGACCAGGGCAGCAGCGAGCAGTACTTC
CDR3aa: CASSYDQGSSEQYF

v_gene: TRBV5-6
j_gene: TRBJ2-7
d_gene: -
abundance: many
CDR3nt: TGTGCCAGCAGCCGGATGGGGGTGCCCTACGAGCAGTACTTC
CDR3aa: CASSRMGVPYEQYF

v_gene: TRBV20-1
j_gene: TRBJ2-3
d_gene: TRBD2
abundance: few
CDR3nt: TGCAGTGCTAGACCGAGAGCGGGAGCAGATACGCAGTATTTT
CDR3aa: CSARPRAGADTQYF

v_gene: TRBV18
j_gene: TRBJ2-1
d_gene: -
abundance: few
CDR3nt: TGTGCCAGCTCACCGGGTGGAGAGCTAGCCCCTACCTACAATGAGCAGTTCTTC
CDR3aa: CASSPGGELAPTYNEQFF

v_gene: TRBV20-1
j_gene: TRBJ2-6
d_gene: -
abundance: many
CDR3nt: TGCAGTGCTAGAGATTTCGACTCTGGGGCCAACGTCCTGACTTTC
CDR3aa: CSARDFDSGANVLTF

v_gene: TRBV20-1
j_gene: TRBJ2-7
d_gene: TRBD2
abundance: few
CDR3nt: TGCAGTGCTAGAGCCTTAGCGGGAGAAAGAGGCGAGCAGTACTTC
CDR3aa: CSARALAGERGEQYF

v_gene: TRBV6-2/TRBV6-3
j_gene: TRBJ2-3
d_gene: TRBD2
abundance: -
CDR3nt: TGTGCCAGCGGCCTAGCGGGAGTATTTTTAGATACGCAGTATTTT
CDR3aa: CASGLAGVFLDTQYF

v_gene: TRBV21-1
j_gene: TRBJ2-5
d_gene: -
abundance: many
CDR3nt: TGTGCCAGCAGCGAGGGGGCCAGCGGGAGGGCCGTAGAGACCCAGTACTTC
CDR3aa: CASSEGASGRAVETQYF

v_gene: TRBV11-2
j_gene: TRBJ2-3
d_gene: -
abundance: -
CDR3nt: TGTGCCAGCAGCAACGACCGGGACACCCTTAGCACAGATACGCAGTATTTT
CDR3aa: CASSNDRDTLSTDTQYF

v_gene: TRBV20-1
j_gene: TRBJ2-3
d_gene: -
abundance: -
CDR3nt: TGCAGTGCTAGGAGGTGGGGCACAGATACGCAGTATTTT
CDR3aa: CSARRWGTDTQYF

v_gene: TRBV21-1
j_gene: TRBJ2-5
d_gene: -
abundance: few
CDR3nt: TGTGCCAGCAGCAAACCCTCCAGTGGGGACCTCCAAGAGACCCAGTACTTC
CDR3aa: CASSKPSSGDLQETQYF

v_gene: TRBV14
j_gene: TRBJ2-1
d_gene: -
abundance: many
CDR3nt: TGTGCCAGCAGCCCTGGATGGAGGCAGTTCTTC
CDR3aa: CASSPGWRQFF

v_gene: TRBV10-3
j_gene: TRBJ2-5
d_gene: -
abundance: few
CDR3nt: TGTGCCATCAGTGAGTCGAGGGACGGACCCCAAGAGACCCAGTACTTC
CDR3aa: CAISESRDGPQETQYF

v_gene: TRBV2
j_gene: TRBJ2-1
d_gene: -
abundance: many
CDR3nt: TGTGCCAGCAGTGAGTTAGCCGATGAGCAGTTCTTC
CDR3aa: CASSELADEQFF

v_gene: TRBV11-2
j_gene: TRBJ2-1
d_gene: TRBD2
abundance: many
CDR3nt: TGTGCCAGCAGCTTCGAATCCGGACTAGCGGGAGGGTTAAGGCAGTTCTTC
CDR3aa: CASSFESGLAGGLRQFF

v_gene: TRBV7-9
j_gene: TRBJ2-5
d_gene: -
abundance: -
CDR3nt: TGTGCCAGCAGCTCCCAATCTAGGGAGACCCAGTACTTC
CDR3aa: CASSSQSRETQYF

v_gene: TRBV29-1
j_gene: TRBJ2-1
d_gene: -
abundance: few
CDR3nt: TGCAGCGCCTGGGCCGGTATCAATGAGCAGTTCTTC
CDR3aa: CSAWAGINEQFF

v_gene: TRBV5-1
j_gene: TRBJ2-1
d_gene: -
abundance: many
CDR3nt: TGCGCCAGCAGCTTGGGACCAGATTGGAATGAGCAGTTCTTC
CDR3aa: CASSLGPDWNEQFF

v_gene: TRBV20-1
j_gene: TRBJ2-5
d_gene: TRBD2
abundance: -
CDR3nt: TGCAGTGCTAGAGATGGGGGACTAGCGGGAAGGGGGGAGACCCAGTACTTC
CDR3aa: CSARDGGLAGRGETQYF

v_gene: TRBV20-1
j_gene: TRBJ2-6
d_gene: -
abundance: many
CDR3nt: TGCAGTGTTCCATCTGGGGCCAACGTCCTGACTTTC
CDR3aa: CSVPSGANVLTF

v_gene: TRBV12-3/TRBV12-4
j_gene: TRBJ2-1
d_gene: -
abundance: few
CDR3nt: TGTGCCAGCAGTTTTCTCTACAGGGACCTCACCTCCTACAATGAGCAGTTCTTC
CDR3aa: CASSFLYRDLTSYNEQFF

v_gene: TRBV4-3
j_gene: TRBJ2-5
d_gene: TRBD1
abundance: many
CDR3nt: TGCGCCAGCAGCCCAATGACAGGGGAGACCCAGTACTTC
CDR3aa: CASSPMTGETQYF

v_gene: TRBV4-3
j_gene: TRBJ2-7
d_gene: TRBD2
abundance: few
CDR3nt: TGCGCCAGCAGCCAAAATACGGGACTAGCGGCCTCCTACGAGCAGTACTTC
CDR3aa: CASSQNTGLAASYEQYF

v_gene: TRBV7-9
j_gene: TRBJ2-3
d_gene: -
abundance: -
CDR3nt: TGTGCCAGCAGTTCAATTACACCGGGACTCCAGCAGTATTTT
CDR3aa: CASSSITPGLQQYF

v_gene: TRBV20-1
j_gene: TRBJ2-3
d_gene: TRBD2
abundance: few
CDR3nt: TGCAGTGCTAGATATGCGGGGGGGGTCACAGATACGCAGTATTTT
CDR3aa: CSARYAGGVTDTQYF